This TCR beta chain is drawn from a study of T cell responses to AZD1222 COVID-19 vaccine. Clones were sequenced by immunoSEQ multiplex PCR, and TCRdb holds only the in-frame ones, with some missing. Of some 150,000 clones listed, 70% to 90% were seen once; the top ten hold under 9.5%. In regard to this clone: Antigen: not known.

General study results and limits: A reported finding is that nearly half of spike-specific TCRs target unmutated variant regions. Only a handful of individuals given AZD1222 were seropositive at baseline.

The V and J ends lost 4 bases and 4 bases respectively, with 10 bases between them. Per the germline V gene, CDR1 is SEHNR and CDR2 is FQNEAQ (reference sequence). The CDR3 sequence is 14 residues long. This receptor was taken from an adult in good health. The chain carries TRBV7-9 and TRBJ1-4; maybe TRBD1 (6 bases). The sequences come from peripheral blood, collected on day 0 of AZD1222 vaccination. The CDR3 spells CASSSQGINEKLFF. The CDR3 DNA sequence: TGTGCCAGCAGCTCACAGGGCATTAATGAAAAACTGTTTTTT.